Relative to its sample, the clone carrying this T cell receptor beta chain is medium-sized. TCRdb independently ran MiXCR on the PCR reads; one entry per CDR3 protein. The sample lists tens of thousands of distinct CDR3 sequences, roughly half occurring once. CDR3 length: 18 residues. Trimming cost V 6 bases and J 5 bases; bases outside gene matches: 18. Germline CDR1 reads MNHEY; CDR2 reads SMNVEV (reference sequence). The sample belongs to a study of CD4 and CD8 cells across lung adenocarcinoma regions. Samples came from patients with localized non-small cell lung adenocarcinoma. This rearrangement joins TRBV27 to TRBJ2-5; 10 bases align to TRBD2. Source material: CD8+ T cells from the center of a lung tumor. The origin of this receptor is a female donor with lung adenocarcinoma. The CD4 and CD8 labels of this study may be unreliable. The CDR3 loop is CASSRESRGTSGKETQYF. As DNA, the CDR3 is TGTGCCAGCAGCCGGGAATCCCGCGGAACTAGCGGGAAGGAGACCCAGTACTTC.